This entry lists 19 T cell receptor beta chains sequenced from one sample in a study of vaccination and CD4 T cells after COVID-19. Sample treatment: roughly 11-day PBMC culture with coronavirus spike peptide pools or control peptides (ViraFEST assay). These receptors have no identified antigens. Cultured CD4+ T cells had their DNA profiled by the Oncomine TCR Beta short-read assay. TCRdb used MiXCR to reprocess the PCR reads, holding one entry per CDR3 protein. The sample lists 19,000 or so distinct CDR3 sequences, about 80% occurring once. The sample was CD4+ T cells from blood, cultured in vitro, taken after SARS-CoV-2 vaccination. The receptors originated from a human donor who received a COVID-19 vaccine.

The chain couples TRBV19 to TRBJ2-1; TRBD2 matches at 14 bases. The CDR3 consists of 18 residues. V trimming: 7 bases; J trimming: 0 bases; junction bases outside the gene matches: 8. Germline assignment: CDR1 LNHDA and CDR2 SQIVND (reference sequence). The CDR3 DNA reads as TGTGCCAGTACCAGACTAGCGGGGGGGATTAGCTCCTACAATGAGCAGTTCTTC. This gives the protein CASTRLAGGISSYNEQFF.

CDR3 nucleotides: TGTGCCAGCAGTTACTTGCAGGTGCAGTACTTC. Residues: CASSYLQVQYF. V is TRBV6-5 and J is TRBJ2-7; no clear D gene. V was trimmed by 1 base and J by 9 bases, leaving 7 bases between them. Germline CDR1 and CDR2: MNHEY and SVGAGI. The CDR3 has 11 residues.

V and J are TRBV20-1 and TRBJ1-2; the D gene is possibly TRBD1 (6 bases). The CDR3 is 15 amino acids. Per germline, CDR1 DFQATT and CDR2 SNEGSKA (reference sequence). Trimming left V 2 bases short and J 4 bases short, with 17 bases between. The CDR3 is CSARTGSYDVYGYTF. Written as DNA, the CDR3 is TGCAGTGCTAGAACAGGGTCGTACGACGTCTATGGCTACACCTTC.

This clonotype was seen a few times. The chain recombines TRBV20-1 with TRBJ1-6, with a possible D match to TRBD1 (5 bases). CDR1 is DFQATT and CDR2 is SNEGSKA in the germline V gene (reference sequence). The CDR3 has 14 residues. Trimming stripped 1 base from V and 5 bases from J, with 9 bases between. CDR3 in DNA: TGCAGTGCTAGAGTGCTGACAGATAATTCACCCCTCCACTTT. Its translation is CSARVLTDNSPLHF.

The chain is built from TRBV12-3 or TRBV12-4 and TRBJ1-1; D call uncertain. The CDR3 covers 12 residues. Trimming left V 3 bases short and J 3 bases short, with 5 bases between. The CDR3 coding sequence is TGTGCCAGCAGTTTCCCGTACACTGAAGCTTTCTTT. Translated, it gives CASSFPYTEAFF.

The CDR3 region has the DNA TGCAGTGCTAGACACCTCTCTGGAAACACCATATATTTT. Translating gives CSARHLSGNTIYF. This chain connects TRBV20-1 to TRBJ1-3; D remains ambiguous. Trimming took 2 bases from V and 0 from J, leaving 5 bases between them. Germline V gene sequence: CDR1 DFQATT, CDR2 SNEGSKA (reference sequence). The CDR3 is made up of 13 amino acids.

The gene calls are TRBV5-1 and TRBJ1-2; 7 bases are a match to TRBD1. The CDR3 contains 15 residues. V dropped 2 bases and J dropped 0; count of bases not matched to a gene: 4. Germline V CDR1 and CDR2: SGHRS, YFSETQ. CDR3 nucleotide sequence: TGCGCCAGCAGCTTCGATGGGACAGCTAACTATGGCTACACCTTC. Amino acid sequence: CASSFDGTANYGYTF.

V is TRBV6-1 and J is TRBJ1-1, with a weak D call TRBD1 (6 bases). Germline CDR1 MNHNS, CDR2 SASEGT. Trimming removed 5 bases from V and 4 bases from J, with 14 bases in between. The length of the CDR3 is 14 residues. CDR3 coding DNA: TGTGCCAGCAGTCGACGACAGGAGAGCACTGAAGCTTTCTTT. Translated, it gives CASSRRQESTEAFF.

The CDR3 sequence is CASSLGGRGYEKLFF. CDR3 bases: TGTGCCAGCAGCTTAGGGGGGAGAGGTTATGAAAAACTGTTTTTT. The V call is TRBV7-2, the J call TRBJ1-4; weak D call: TRBD1 (5 bases). The germline V gene has CDR1 SGHTA and CDR2 FQGNSA. V lost 1 base to trimming and J lost 6 bases, with 12 bases between them. CDR3 length: 15 residues.

A note on this clonotype: One end of the junction is discordant with germline, which a read error may explain. The chain joins TRBV3-1 to TRBJ1-6, with D perhaps matching TRBD1 (5 bases). This CDR3 is 14 amino acids long. CDR1 LGHDT and CDR2 YNNKEL come from the germline V gene (reference sequence). CDR3 region: CASGQGTVNSPLHF. The DNA of the CDR3 is TGTGCCAGCGGCCAAGGGACGGTGAATTCACCCCTCCACTTT.

The genes are TRBV10-3 and TRBJ1-6; no firm D call. V was pared by 4 bases and J by 7 bases, with 8 bases between. This CDR3 has 13 amino acids. Per germline, CDR1 ENHRY and CDR2 SYGVKD. The CDR3 loop reads CAISVGSNSPLHF. CDR3 nucleotide sequence: TGTGCCATCAGTGTAGGCAGCAATTCACCCCTCCACTTT.

The chain couples TRBV19 to TRBJ2-5; D gene uncertain. The CDR3 extends over 13 amino acids. Trimming took off 9 bases at V and 2 bases at J, with 13 bases between the two ends. CDR1 and CDR2 (germline): LNHDA, SQIVND (reference sequence). CDR3 in DNA: TGTGCCAGCGCTTCCTCGGTGCAAGAGACCCAGTACTTC. It translates to CASASSVQETQYF. Full variable domain (missing parts from reference TRBV19 and TRBJ2-5): DGGITQSPKYLFRKEGQNVTLSCEQNLNHDAMYWYRQDPGQGLRLIYYSQIVNDFQKGDIAEGYSVSREKKESFPLTVTSAQKNPTAFYLCASASSVQETQYFGPGTRLLVL.

The chain has TRBV20-1 and TRBJ2-5; 7 bases are shared with TRBD2. The CDR3 spans 15 residues. The germline gives CDR1 DFQATT, CDR2 SNEGSKA (reference sequence). V lost 2 bases, J lost 5 bases, and 11 bases stayed unmatched. The CDR3 nucleotides read TGCAGTGCTAGACCTGGGGGAATGACTAGCGAGACCCAGTACTTC. Its translation: CSARPGGMTSETQYF.

The genes are TRBV15 and TRBJ1-3; D is unclear. The CDR3 has 13 amino acids. Germline V lookup: CDR1 LNHNV, CDR2 YYDKDF (reference sequence). V was shortened by 3 bases and J by 4 bases, with 7 bases between the two germline ends. CDR3 nucleotides: TGTGCCACCAGCAGTAGCAGGGGAAACACCATATATTTT. This encodes CATSSSRGNTIYF.

J is TRBJ1-1 and V is TRBV7-2, with D unresolved. The length of the CDR3 is 13 residues. V lost 1 base to trimming and J lost 3 bases, with 6 bases between them. Germline lookup yields CDR1 SGHTA and CDR2 FQGNSA. Here the CDR3 DNA reads TGTGCCAGCAGCTTAGACAGAGACACTGAAGCTTTCTTT. Its protein product is CASSLDRDTEAFF.

The V call is TRBV24-1, the J call TRBJ1-2; D not resolved. This CDR3 is 14 amino acids long. Germline CDR1 and CDR2: KGHDR and SFDVKD. Trimming took 2 bases from V and 4 from J, leaving 10 bases between them. The CDR3 bases are TGTGCCACCAGTGATTACCGAGCACCCTATGGCTACACCTTC. It translates to CATSDYRAPYGYTF.

The chain joins TRBV30 to TRBJ2-1; the match to TRBD2 covers 8 bases. V dropped 5 bases and J dropped 7; count of bases not matched to a gene: 4. The CDR3 extends over 12 amino acids. Germline-derived CDR1 and CDR2 are GTSNPN and SVGIG (reference sequence). DNA of the CDR3: TGTGCCTGGGGGACTAGTTTGAATGAGCAGTTCTTC. This codes for CAWGTSLNEQFF.

The chain recombines TRBV7-6 with TRBJ1-1; a possible D gene is TRBD1 (5 bases). The CDR3 has 13 residues. V gave up 3 bases and J gave up 3 bases, with 8 bases separating them. In germline, CDR1 is SGHVS, CDR2 FNYEAQ. CDR3 coding DNA: TGTGCCAGCAGCTTTCCGGGGGACACTGAAGCTTTCTTT. It yields the protein CASSFPGDTEAFF.

This sequence joins TRBV11-2 and TRBJ2-7; D perhaps matches TRBD1 (5 bases). The CDR3 is 12 residues long. The ends were cut back, 1 base at V and 5 bases at J, with 6 bases in the middle. The germline V gene encodes CDR1 SGHAT and CDR2 FQNNGV. The CDR3 loop is CASSLGGHEQYF. The CDR3 nucleotides read TGTGCCAGCAGCTTAGGGGGCCACGAGCAGTACTTC.